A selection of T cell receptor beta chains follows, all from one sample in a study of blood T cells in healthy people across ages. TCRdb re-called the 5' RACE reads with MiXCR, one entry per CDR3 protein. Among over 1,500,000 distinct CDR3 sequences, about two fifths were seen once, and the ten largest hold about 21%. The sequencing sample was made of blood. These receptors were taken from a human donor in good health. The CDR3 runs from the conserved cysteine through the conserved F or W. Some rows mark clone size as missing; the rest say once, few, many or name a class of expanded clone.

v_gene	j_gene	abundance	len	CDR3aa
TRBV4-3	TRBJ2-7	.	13	CASSRTGVNEQYF
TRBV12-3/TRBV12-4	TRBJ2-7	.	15	CASSLALSRGYEQYF
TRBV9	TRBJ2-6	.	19	CASSVVGGGPSSGANVLTF
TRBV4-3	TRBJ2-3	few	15	CASSQEGVPTDTQYF
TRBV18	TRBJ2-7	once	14	CASSPIADSYEQYF
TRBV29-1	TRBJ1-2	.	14	CSVFTGARDYGYTF
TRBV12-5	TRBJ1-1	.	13	CASGLAGGVEAFF
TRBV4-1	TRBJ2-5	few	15	CASSFRGGHQETQYF
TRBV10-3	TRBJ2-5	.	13	CAISRSPQETQYF
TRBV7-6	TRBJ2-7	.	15	CASSLVEGPPYEQYF
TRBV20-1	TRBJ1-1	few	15	CSASLGRREFTEAFF
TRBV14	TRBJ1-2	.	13	CASSQTGYYGYTF
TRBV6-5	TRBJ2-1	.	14	CASRSGQVKDEQFF
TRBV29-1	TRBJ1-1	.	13	CSVGEGVHTEAFF
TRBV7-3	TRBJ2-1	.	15	CASSPGLAGWWARFF
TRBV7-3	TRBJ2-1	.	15	CASSLGRSPPNEQFF
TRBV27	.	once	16	CASSLGAGSARETQYF
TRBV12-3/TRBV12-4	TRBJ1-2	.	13	CASRETAQRGYTF
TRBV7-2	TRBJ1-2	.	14	CASSLVLMNYGYTF
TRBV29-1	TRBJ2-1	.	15	CSVEVGRDEYNEQFF
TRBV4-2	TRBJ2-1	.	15	CASSQVSGGRNEQFF
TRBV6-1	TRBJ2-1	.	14	CANSGQGSYNEQFF
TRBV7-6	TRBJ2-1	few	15	CASSLDTGRLNEQFF
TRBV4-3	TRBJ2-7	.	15	CASSQEKGRVYEQYF
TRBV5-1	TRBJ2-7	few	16	CASSLGLGRDAYEQYF
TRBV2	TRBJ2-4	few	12	CASMTRGNIQYF
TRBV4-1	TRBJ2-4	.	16	CASSQVGRLAKNIQYF
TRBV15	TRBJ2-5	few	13	CATSSRDKETQYF
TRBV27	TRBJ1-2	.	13	CASSAYFREGYTF
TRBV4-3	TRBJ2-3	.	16	CASSQDASRGIGTQYF
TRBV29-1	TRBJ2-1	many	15	CSVEEDLAGRGEQFF
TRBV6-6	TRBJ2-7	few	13	CATKGQNPYEQYF
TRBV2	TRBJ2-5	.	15	CASSDRLADQETQYF
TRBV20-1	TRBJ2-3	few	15	CSATMGQLHQDTQYF
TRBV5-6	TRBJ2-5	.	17	CASSLVLEQGWGETQYF
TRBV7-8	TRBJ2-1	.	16	CASSFRLSIAKETQFF
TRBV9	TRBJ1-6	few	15	CASSVDRGHNSPLHF
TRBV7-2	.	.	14	CASSVQGQGYEQYF
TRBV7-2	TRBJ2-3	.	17	CASSPGTSGEATDTQYF
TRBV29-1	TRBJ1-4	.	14	CSVSLGATNEKLFF
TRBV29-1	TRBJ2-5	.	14	CSVESASEGETQYF